This T cell receptor beta chain came from a study of tissue T cells after allogeneic stem cell transplantation. This clone is a singleton in its sample. Looked up from germline, CDR1 is SGHTA and CDR2 is FQGNSA. Trimming removed 5 bases from V and 7 bases from J; junction bases left unmatched: 16. The length of the CDR3 is 18 residues. The protocol was immunoSEQ multiplex PCR, while the TCRdb copy is restricted to in-frame clones and leaves out a portion. The sample records 42,000 or so clones, roughly 92% being singletons. This sequence originates from a woman aged 40 to 75 who later had graft-versus-host disease after an allogeneic stem cell transplant. The V gene is TRBV7-2, the J gene TRBJ2-2; 10 bases line up with TRBD2. The sequencing used blood, collected before transplantation. CDR3 sequence reads: CASSLGSTSGTSGGELFF. The DNA of the CDR3 is TGTGCCAGCAGCCTCGGGAGTACTAGCGGGACCTCAGGCGGGGAGCTGTTTTTT.